This is a list of T cell receptor beta chains from one sample in a study of monozygotic twins with inflammatory bowel disease. TCRdb processed the 5' RACE reads again and assigns one entry to each CDR3 protein, with no DNA. The table lists about 160,000 distinct CDR3 sequences, with 2.4% in the top ten. Sequencing used blood. These receptors were taken from a human donor with ulcerative colitis or Crohn's disease, or a healthy co-twin of an affected twin (not recorded which). CDR3s include the opening cysteine and the closing phenylalanine or tryptophan.

TRBJ2-7	TRBV18	CASSLGTSGDYEQYF
TRBJ2-7	TRBV27	CASSNRGYEQYF
TRBJ2-5	TRBV18	CASSPARQDQETQYF
TRBJ2-7	TRBV20-1	CSAPGGATGSYEQYF
TRBJ2-3	TRBV5-6	CASSLEIGSTDTQYF
TRBJ2-5	TRBV20-1	CSARGKGGRLGTQYF
TRBJ2-2	TRBV20-1	CLDSKTEGGEELTGELFF
TRBJ2-7	TRBV11-2	CASSQEGGEQYF
TRBJ2-5	TRBV11-2	CASSLGTGLLQETQYF
TRBJ2-1	TRBV12-3/TRBV12-4	CASSLLAGGHNEQFF
TRBJ1-3	TRBV18	CASSPRQGGNTIYF
TRBJ1-5	TRBV12-3/TRBV12-4	CASSLDPSRHQPQHF
TRBJ2-7	TRBV3-1	CASSHRGEQYF
TRBJ2-7	TRBV7-9	CASSPVPGLADYEQYF
TRBJ2-1	TRBV25-1	CASSEYSGTGDSNEQFF
TRBJ1-5	TRBV3-1	CASSQDATGGQPQHF
TRBJ2-1	TRBV5-1	CASSFGGAGSYNEQFF
TRBJ2-1	TRBV9	CASSVFNSGGGNEQFF
TRBJ2-7	TRBV6-1	CASSEPGQGSYEQYF
TRBJ2-5	TRBV7-3	CASSLRAGRQETQYF
TRBJ2-2	TRBV15	CATSRDLDGELFF
TRBJ2-1	TRBV11-2	CASSLFNEQFF
TRBJ2-3	TRBV7-3	CASSSITRERADTQYF
TRBJ2-5	TRBV11-2	CASSLSRLAGGPGGETQYF
TRBJ1-5	TRBV12-3/TRBV12-4	CASSFGGDQPQHF
TRBJ2-5	TRBV12-3/TRBV12-4	CASTEGQGVQETQYF
TRBJ2-5	TRBV5-1	CASSLTSGSFQETQYF
TRBJ1-5	TRBV5-6	CASSWTGGGSNQPQHF
TRBJ2-3	TRBV12-3/TRBV12-4	CASSPRTSGGTDTQYF
TRBJ2-7	TRBV2	CASSPRRESSYEQYF
TRBJ2-7	TRBV7-2	CASSPGEPYEQYF
TRBJ2-2	TRBV15	CATSRAQFTGELFF
TRBJ1-2	TRBV6-1	CASTLKAYSANYGYTF
TRBJ1-2	TRBV7-8	CASSFIRVGYTF
TRBJ2-1	TRBV6-5	CASSYPGEDNEQFF
TRBJ2-7	TRBV20-1	CSARTRSYEQYF
TRBJ2-3	TRBV19	CASSGYGGSSTDTQYF
TRBJ2-1	TRBV12-3/TRBV12-4	CASSLAEPGQYNEQFF
TRBJ2-6	TRBV5-1	CASTPTQVWTNVLTF
TRBJ1-2	TRBV29-1	CSVGPGPNYGYTF
TRBJ2-3	TRBV27	CASSLGHSTDTQYF
TRBJ1-2	TRBV4-1	CASSQETAASGYTF
TRBJ1-1	TRBV9	CASSIEGVTSTEAFF
TRBJ2-2	TRBV7-9	CASSLGHREFLTGELFF
TRBJ2-1	TRBV11-3	CASSLNRGADEQFF
TRBJ2-5	TRBV5-6	CASSWGQGLDGETQYF
TRBJ2-2	TRBV24-1	CATRRGNTGELFF
TRBJ2-2	TRBV15	CATSRDILGRGYTGELFF
TRBJ2-7	TRBV28	CASTSGRSQREQYF
TRBJ2-5	TRBV5-1	CASSFLPYQETQYF
TRBJ1-1	TRBV12-3/TRBV12-4	CASSPYGGTISNTEAFF
TRBJ1-6	TRBV12-3/TRBV12-4	CASSPRDRGVSYNSPLHF
TRBJ1-1	TRBV20-1	CSARGEGMNTEAFF
TRBJ1-5	TRBV5-1	CASSPVPEQPQHF
TRBJ2-7	TRBV24-1	CATSDTGKNYEQYF
TRBJ1-1	TRBV20-1	CSAYVRDTEAFF
TRBJ2-7	TRBV5-1	CASSLEAGVSYEQYF
TRBJ2-5	TRBV20-1	CSAQTGTSPKTQYF
TRBJ1-2	TRBV6-1	CASKRGQGPANYGYTF